The 5 T cell receptor beta chains given below trace back to one sample, sequenced in a study of shared clonotypes between healthy human individuals. Profiled with immunoSEQ multiplex PCR; TCRdb holds only in-frame clones, not every one. The sample contains some 1 million clones, approximately 70% of which appear only once. Sample: memory CD4+ T cells sorted from blood. Regarding subset: CD45RA-negative fraction. The source is a man aged 18-30 years in good health.

This clone was observed a single time. The chain has TRBV9 and TRBJ2-7; D is perhaps TRBD1 (5 bases). In germline, CDR1 is SGDLS, CDR2 YYNGEE. There are 14 residues in the CDR3. Between the trimmed V and J ends, which lost 3 bases and 1 base, there was a span of 11 bases. CDR3 bases: TGTGCCAGCAGCGCCGGACACCAATCCTACGAGCAGTACTTC. Translated: CASSAGHQSYEQYF.

The V gene is TRBV6-6, the J gene TRBJ2-5; TRBD2 aligns across 11 bases. This CDR3 region has 15 residues. Germline V gene lookup returns CDR1 MNHNY and CDR2 SVGAGI (reference sequence). With V trimmed by 8 bases and J by 4 bases, 9 bases remained unmatched. The DNA of the CDR3 is TGTGCCAGCGGGCGAACTAGCGGGAGATCAGAGACCCAGTACTTC. It yields the protein CASGRTSGRSETQYF.

V gene TRBV6-6 combines with J gene TRBJ1-2; D remains ambiguous. Between the trimmed V and J ends, which lost 7 bases and 4 bases, there was a span of 7 bases. CDR3 length: 11 residues. Germline V lookup: CDR1 MNHNY, CDR2 SVGAGI (reference sequence). The CDR3 is CASIGPYGYTF. In DNA form, the CDR3 reads TGTGCCAGCATAGGGCCCTATGGCTACACCTTC.

The chain uses TRBV7-9 and TRBJ2-7; D might be TRBD1 (5 bases). Germline V gene sequence: CDR1 SEHNR, CDR2 FQNEAQ (reference sequence). V was shortened by 6 bases and J by 3 bases, with 21 bases between the two germline ends. The length of the CDR3 is 16 residues. CDR3 bases: TGTGCCAGCAGTCAAGGGGCCGGCAGCAGGCACTACGAGCAGTACTTC. Protein: CASSQGAGSRHYEQYF.

This clone has a single count. This rearrangement joins TRBV2 to TRBJ2-7; D is unclear. V was cut by 7 bases and J by 1 base, with 17 bases left in between. This CDR3 contains 15 residues. Germline CDR1 SNHLY, CDR2 FYNNEI. The CDR3 coding sequence is TGTGCCAGCACTCTCCTACCCGACCCATCCTACGAGCAGTACTTC. It encodes CASTLLPDPSYEQYF.